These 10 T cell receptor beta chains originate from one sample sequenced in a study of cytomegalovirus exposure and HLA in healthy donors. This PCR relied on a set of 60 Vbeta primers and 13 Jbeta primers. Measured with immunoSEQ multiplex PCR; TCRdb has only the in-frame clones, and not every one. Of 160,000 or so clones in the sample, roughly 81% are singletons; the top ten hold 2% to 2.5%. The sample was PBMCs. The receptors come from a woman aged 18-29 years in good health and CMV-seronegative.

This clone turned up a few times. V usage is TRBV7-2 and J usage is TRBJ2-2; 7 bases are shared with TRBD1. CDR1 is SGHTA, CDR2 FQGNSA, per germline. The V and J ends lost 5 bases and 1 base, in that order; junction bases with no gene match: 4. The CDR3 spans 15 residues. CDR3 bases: TGTGCCAGCAGCCCAAACAGGGGGAACACCGGGGAGCTGTTTTTT. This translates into CASSPNRGNTGELFF.

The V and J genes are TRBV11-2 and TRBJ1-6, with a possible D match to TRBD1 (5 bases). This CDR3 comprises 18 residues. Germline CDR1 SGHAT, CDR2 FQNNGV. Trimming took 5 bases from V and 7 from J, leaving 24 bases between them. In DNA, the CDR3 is TGTGCCAGCAGCATATTAGTAGGAGGGGCCTATAGCAATTCACCCCTCCACTTT. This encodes CASSILVGGAYSNSPLHF.

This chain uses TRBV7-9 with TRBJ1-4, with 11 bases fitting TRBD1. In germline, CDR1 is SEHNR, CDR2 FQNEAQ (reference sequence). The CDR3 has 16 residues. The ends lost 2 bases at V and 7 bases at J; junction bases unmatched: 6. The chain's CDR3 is CASSLSGDRGSEKLFF. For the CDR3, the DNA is TGTGCCAGCAGCTTAAGCGGGGACAGGGGGAGTGAAAAACTGTTTTTT.

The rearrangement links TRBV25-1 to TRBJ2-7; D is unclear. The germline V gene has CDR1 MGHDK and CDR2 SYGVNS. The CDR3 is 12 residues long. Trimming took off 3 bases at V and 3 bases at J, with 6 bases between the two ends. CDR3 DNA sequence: TGTGCCAGCAGTGAGAGCCTCTACGAGCAGTACTTC. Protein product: CASSESLYEQYF.

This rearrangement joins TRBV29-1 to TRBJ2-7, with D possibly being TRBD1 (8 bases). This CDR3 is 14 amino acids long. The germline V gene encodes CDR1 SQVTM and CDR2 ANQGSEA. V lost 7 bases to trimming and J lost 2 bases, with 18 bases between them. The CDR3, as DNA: TGCAGCGGGGGGGGAGGGACAGGACCCTACGAGCAGTACTTC. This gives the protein CSGGGGTGPYEQYF.

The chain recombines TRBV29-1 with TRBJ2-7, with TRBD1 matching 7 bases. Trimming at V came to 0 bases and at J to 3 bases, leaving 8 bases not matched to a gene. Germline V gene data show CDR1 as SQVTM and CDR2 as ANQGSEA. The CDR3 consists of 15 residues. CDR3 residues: CSVEEGRTGNYEQYF. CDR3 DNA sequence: TGCAGCGTTGAAGAAGGACGGACAGGCAACTACGAGCAGTACTTC.

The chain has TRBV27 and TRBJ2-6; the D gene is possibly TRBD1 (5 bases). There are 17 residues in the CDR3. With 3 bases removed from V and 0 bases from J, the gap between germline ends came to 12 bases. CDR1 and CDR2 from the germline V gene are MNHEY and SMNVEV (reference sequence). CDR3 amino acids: CASSFGFQGSGANVLTF. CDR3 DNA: TGTGCCAGCAGTTTCGGGTTCCAGGGCTCTGGGGCCAACGTCCTGACTTTC.

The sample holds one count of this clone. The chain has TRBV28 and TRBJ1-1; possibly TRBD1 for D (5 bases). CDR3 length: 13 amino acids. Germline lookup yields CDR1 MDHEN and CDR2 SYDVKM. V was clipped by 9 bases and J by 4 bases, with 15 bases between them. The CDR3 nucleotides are TGTGCCAGTTCAGGGTCTAGCGGCACTGAAGCTTTCTTT. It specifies CASSGSSGTEAFF.

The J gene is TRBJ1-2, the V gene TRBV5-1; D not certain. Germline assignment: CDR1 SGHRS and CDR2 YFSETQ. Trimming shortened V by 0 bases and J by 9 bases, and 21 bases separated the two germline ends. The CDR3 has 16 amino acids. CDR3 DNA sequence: TGCGCCAGCAGCTTGGGACCCGGGGATGGGGAGAGTAGCTACACCTTC. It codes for CASSLGPGDGESSYTF.

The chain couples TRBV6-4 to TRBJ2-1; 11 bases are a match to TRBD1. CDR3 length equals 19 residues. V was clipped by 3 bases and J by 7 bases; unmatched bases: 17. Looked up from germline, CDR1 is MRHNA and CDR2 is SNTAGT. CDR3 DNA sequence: TGTGCCAGCAGTGATCCCCTAAGTTCTGGGACAGGGGGAACGAATGAGCAGTTCTTC. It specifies CASSDPLSSGTGGTNEQFF.